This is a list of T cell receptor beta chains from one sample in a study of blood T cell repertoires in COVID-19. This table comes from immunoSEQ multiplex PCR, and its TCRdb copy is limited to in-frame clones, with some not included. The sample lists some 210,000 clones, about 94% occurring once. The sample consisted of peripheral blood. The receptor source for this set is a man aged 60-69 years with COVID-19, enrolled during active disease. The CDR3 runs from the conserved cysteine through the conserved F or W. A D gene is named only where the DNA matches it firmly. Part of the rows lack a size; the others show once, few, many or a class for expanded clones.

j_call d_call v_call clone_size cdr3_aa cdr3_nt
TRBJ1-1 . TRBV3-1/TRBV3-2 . CASSAYRTENTEAFF TGTGCCAGCAGCGCATACAGGACGGAGAACACTGAAGCTTTCTTT
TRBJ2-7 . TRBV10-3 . CAINLGTSKDEQYF TGTGCCATCAACTTAGGGACAAGTAAGGACGAGCAGTACTTC
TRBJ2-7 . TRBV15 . CATSRDGASFSYEQYF TGTGCCACCAGCAGAGATGGGGCGAGTTTCTCCTACGAGCAGTACTTC
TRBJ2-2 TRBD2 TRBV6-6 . CASSSRGANTGELFF TGTGCCAGCAGCTCCCGGGGGGCGAACACCGGGGAGCTGTTTTTT
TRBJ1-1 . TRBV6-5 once CASSYSMGARNTEAFF TGTGCCAGCAGTTACTCGATGGGGGCCCGGAACACTGAAGCTTTCTTT
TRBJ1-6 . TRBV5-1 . CASSAGGQPDNSPLHF TGCGCCAGCAGCGCGGGTGGACAGCCTGATAATTCACCCCTCCACTTT
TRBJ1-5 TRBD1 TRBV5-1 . CASSSEGALGQPQHF TGCGCCAGCAGCTCCGAGGGGGCACTCGGTCAGCCCCAGCATTTT
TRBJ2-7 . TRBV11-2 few CASSDWGAYEQYF TGTGCCAGCAGCGACTGGGGGGCCTACGAGCAGTACTTC
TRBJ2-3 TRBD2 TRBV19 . CASSRGGGGGAGDTQYF TGTGCCAGTAGCCGCGGGGGCGGCGGGGGGGCTGGGGATACGCAGTATTTT
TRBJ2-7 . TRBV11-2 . CASSLRLAYEQYF TGTGCCAGCAGCTTAAGGCTAGCCTACGAGCAGTACTTC
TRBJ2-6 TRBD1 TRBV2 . CASSVGQGASGANVLTF TGTGCCAGCAGTGTCGGACAGGGGGCTTCTGGGGCCAACGTCCTGACTTTC
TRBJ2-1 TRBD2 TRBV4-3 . CASSQALAGGLHNEQFF TGCGCCAGCAGCCAAGCTCTAGCGGGAGGGTTACACAATGAGCAGTTCTTC
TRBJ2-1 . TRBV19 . CASSVGQGNPFF .
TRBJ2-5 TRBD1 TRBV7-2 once CASSFRGRRETQYF TGTGCCAGCAGCTTTAGGGGGCGGCGAGAGACCCAGTACTTC
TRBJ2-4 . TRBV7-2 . CASSLSDDIQYF TGTGCCAGCAGCTTAAGCGATGACATTCAGTACTTC
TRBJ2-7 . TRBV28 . CASSPQQGIPSYEQYF TGTGCCAGCAGTCCCCAACAGGGCATTCCCTCCTACGAGCAGTACTTC
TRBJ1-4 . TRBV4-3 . CASSQEGGANEKLFF TGCGCCAGCAGCCAAGAGGGGGGAGCTAATGAAAAACTGTTTTTT
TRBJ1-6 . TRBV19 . CASSIAPDSLLHF TGTGCCAGTAGTATAGCCCCGGACTCCCTACTCCACTTT
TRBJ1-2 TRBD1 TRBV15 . CATRRTGSYGYTF TGTGCCACCAGGAGGACAGGGTCCTATGGCTACACCTTC
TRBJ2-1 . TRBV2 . CASSRQEHNEQFF TGTGCCAGCAGTAGACAGGAGCACAATGAGCAGTTCTTC
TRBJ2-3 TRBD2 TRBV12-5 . CASGLGLDRDTQYF TGTGCTAGTGGCCTCGGACTAGATAGGGATACGCAGTATTTT
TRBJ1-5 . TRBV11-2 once CASSLVEGVGQPQHF TGTGCCAGCAGCTTAGTAGAGGGGGTCGGTCAGCCCCAGCATTTT
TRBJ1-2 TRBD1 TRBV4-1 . CASSQDSTGGYGYTF TGCGCCAGCAGCCAAGATTCGACAGGGGGTTATGGCTACACCTTC
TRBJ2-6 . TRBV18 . CASSPAPSLTGANVLTF TGTGCCAGCTCACCAGCCCCGAGTTTGACTGGGGCCAACGTCCTGACTTTC
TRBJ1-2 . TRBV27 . CASSLSAGVYGYTF TGTGCCAGCAGTCTCTCCGCCGGGGTCTATGGCTACACCTTC
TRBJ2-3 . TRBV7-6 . CASRGGRVSTDTQYF TGTGCCAGCAGGGGGGGGCGGGTCAGCACAGATACGCAGTATTTT
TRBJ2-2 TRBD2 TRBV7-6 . CASTRLAGDRGGPGELFF TGTGCCAGCACCCGACTAGCGGGGGACCGAGGGGGCCCCGGGGAGCTGTTTTTT
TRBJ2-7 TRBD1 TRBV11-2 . CASSFPGGEQYF TGTGCCAGCAGCTTTCCAGGGGGCGAGCAGTACTTC
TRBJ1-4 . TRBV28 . CASRGAQAASLFF TGTGCCAGCAGAGGGGCCCAGGCAGCTTCTCTGTTTTTT
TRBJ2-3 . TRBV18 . CASSIARPDTQYF TGTGCCAGCTCCATAGCCCGTCCAGATACGCAGTATTTT
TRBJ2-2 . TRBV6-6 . CASRTDRELFF TGTGCCAGCAGAACGGACAGGGAGCTGTTTTTT
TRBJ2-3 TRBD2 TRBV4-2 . CASSPGLAGPQGTQYF TGTGCCAGCAGCCCGGGACTAGCGGGACCCCAGGGCACGCAGTATTTT
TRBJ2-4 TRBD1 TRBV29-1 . CSVGLRGLDKNIQYF TGCAGCGTGGGTCTCAGGGGGCTTGACAAAAACATTCAGTACTTC
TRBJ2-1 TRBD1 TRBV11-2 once CASSLTGQGKNEQFF TGTGCCAGCAGCTTAACAGGACAGGGTAAAAATGAGCAGTTCTTC
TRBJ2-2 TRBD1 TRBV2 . CASSGQGLQGELFF TGTGCCAGCAGTGGACAGGGCCTCCAAGGGGAGCTGTTTTTT
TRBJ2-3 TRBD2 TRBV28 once CASSYSGRLDTQYF TGTGCCAGCAGTTACAGCGGGAGGCTAGATACGCAGTATTTT
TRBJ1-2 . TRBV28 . CASSAGKKGYTF TGTGCCAGCAGTGCAGGGAAGAAGGGCTACACCTTC
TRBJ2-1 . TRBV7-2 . CASSLGGSFSNEQFF TGTGCCAGCAGCTTAGGCGGCTCGTTCTCCAATGAGCAGTTCTTC
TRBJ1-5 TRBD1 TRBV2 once CASTRDRNQPQHF TGTGCCAGCACCCGGGACAGAAATCAGCCCCAGCATTTT
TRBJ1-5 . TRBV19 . CASSGGDRIQPQHF TGTGCCAGTAGTGGGGGCGATCGAATTCAGCCCCAGCATTTT
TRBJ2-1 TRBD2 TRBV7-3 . CASSQLAGGYNEQFF TGTGCCAGCAGCCAACTAGCGGGGGGCTACAATGAGCAGTTCTTC
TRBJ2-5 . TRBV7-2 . CASTLLETQYF TGTGCCAGCACCCTATTAGAGACCCAGTACTTC
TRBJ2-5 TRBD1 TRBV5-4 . CASSRVSGQGAAETQYF TGTGCCAGCAGTCGTGTATCGGGACAGGGGGCCGCGGAGACCCAGTACTTC
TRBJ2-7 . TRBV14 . CASSQMSGSPYEQYF TGTGCCAGCAGCCAAATGTCGGGGTCCCCCTACGAGCAGTACTTC
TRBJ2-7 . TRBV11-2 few CASSFGGPNYEQYF TGTGCCAGCAGCTTTGGCGGGCCGAACTACGAGCAGTACTTC
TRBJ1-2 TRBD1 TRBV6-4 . CASSEDRGRGYTF TGTGCCAGCAGTGAGGACAGGGGGCGAGGCTACACCTTC
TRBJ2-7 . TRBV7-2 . CASSRSSTPGYEQYF TGTGCCAGCAGCAGAAGCTCCACCCCCGGCTACGAGCAGTACTTC
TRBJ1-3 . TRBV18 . CASSPRTIDRNTIYF TGTGCCAGCTCACCTCGGACAATTGATAGAAACACCATATATTTT
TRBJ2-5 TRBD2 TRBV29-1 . CSVMILSGRGETQYF TGCAGCGTGATGATTCTTAGCGGGAGGGGAGAGACCCAGTACTTC
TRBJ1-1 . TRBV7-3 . CASSLTPGVAEAFF TGTGCCAGCAGCTTAACCCCAGGGGTAGCTGAAGCTTTCTTT
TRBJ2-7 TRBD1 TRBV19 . CASTTGQSSYEQYF TGTGCCAGTACCACGGGACAGAGCTCCTACGAGCAGTACTTC
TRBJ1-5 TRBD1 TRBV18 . CASSGQASNQPQHF TGTGCCAGCTCTGGACAGGCTTCGAATCAGCCCCAGCATTTT
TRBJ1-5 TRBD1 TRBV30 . CAWMTGGVNQPQHF TGTGCCTGGATGACAGGGGGCGTCAATCAGCCCCAGCATTTT
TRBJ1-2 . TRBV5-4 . CASTSPLSGYTF TGTGCCAGCACCTCTCCCCTGAGTGGCTACACCTTC